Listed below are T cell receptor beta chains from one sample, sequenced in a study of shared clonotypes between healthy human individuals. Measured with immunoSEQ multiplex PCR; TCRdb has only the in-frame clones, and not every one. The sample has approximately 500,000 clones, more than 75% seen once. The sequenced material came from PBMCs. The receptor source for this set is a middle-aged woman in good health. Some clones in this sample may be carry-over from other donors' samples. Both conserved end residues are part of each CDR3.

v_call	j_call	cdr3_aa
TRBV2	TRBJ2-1	CASKGYFLDNEQFF
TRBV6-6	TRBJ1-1	CASNQMNTEAFF
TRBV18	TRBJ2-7	CASSPGQGASYEQYF
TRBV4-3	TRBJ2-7	CASGQDRGRPSYEQYF
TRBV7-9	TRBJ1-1	CASSTGTEAFF
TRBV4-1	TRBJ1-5	CASSLPNQPQHF
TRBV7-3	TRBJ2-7	CASSLGPSSYEQYF
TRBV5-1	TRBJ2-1	CASSPDPLAGGYNEQFF
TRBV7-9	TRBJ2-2	CASSQYPGLAGDPGELFF
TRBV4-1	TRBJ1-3	CASSQDVQGASGNTIYF
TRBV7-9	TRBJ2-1	CASSFWDRGVDEQFF
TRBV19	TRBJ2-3	CASSPKSGSDTQYF
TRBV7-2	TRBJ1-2	CASSIHRGKDGYTF
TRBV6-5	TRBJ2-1	CATKNTYNEQFF
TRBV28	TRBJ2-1	CASSPLTGWLVDRVSHNEQFF
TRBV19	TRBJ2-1	CASTLLAGVSSGEQFF
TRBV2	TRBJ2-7	CASSAQGPIDEQYF
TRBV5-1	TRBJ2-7	CASSLAGTPEQYF
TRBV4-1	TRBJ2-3	CASSQRRGRTDTQYF
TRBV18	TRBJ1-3	CASSPDHDSSGNTIYF
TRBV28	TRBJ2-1	CASSSTGDSSNEQFF
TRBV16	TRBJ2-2	CASSQYKDPLSGELFF
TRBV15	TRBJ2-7	CATSRERVGYEQYF
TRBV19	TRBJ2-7	CASSIGSSGNEQYF
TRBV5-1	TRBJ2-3	CASSPTSFGGDTQYF
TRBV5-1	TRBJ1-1	CASSQQGADTEAFF
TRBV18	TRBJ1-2	CASSPGPWGENYGYTF
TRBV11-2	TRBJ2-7	CASSSTGHREQYF
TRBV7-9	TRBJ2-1	CAGSLDRGQDNEQFF
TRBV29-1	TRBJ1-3	CSVVVGAGNTIYF
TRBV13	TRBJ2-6	CASSLGGYANVLTF
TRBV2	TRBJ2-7	CASSHRGEENEQYF
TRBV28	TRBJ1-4	CASSSSPGEKLFF
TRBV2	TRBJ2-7	CASSAPQVPYEQYF
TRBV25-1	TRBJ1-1	CASSGGTLTEAFF
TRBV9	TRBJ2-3	CASSGRLASSTDTQYF
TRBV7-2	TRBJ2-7	CASSPTDNPVGEQYF
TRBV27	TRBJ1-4	CASSSLGATNEKLFF
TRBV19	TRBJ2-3	CASSGRPDLPTDTQYF
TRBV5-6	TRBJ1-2	CASSLVGEANYGYTF
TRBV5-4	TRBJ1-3	CASSVGAGTTGNTIYF
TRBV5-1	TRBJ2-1	CASSLVAVSSYNEQFF
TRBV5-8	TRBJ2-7	CASSLYPTGTGYEQYF
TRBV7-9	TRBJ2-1	CASSLPGLAGGGEQFF
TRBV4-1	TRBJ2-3	CASSLASGSTDTQYF
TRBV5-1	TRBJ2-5	CASTTSDQETQYF
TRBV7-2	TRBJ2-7	CASRFSGSSYEQYF
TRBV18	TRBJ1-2	CASSPDGTNYGYTF